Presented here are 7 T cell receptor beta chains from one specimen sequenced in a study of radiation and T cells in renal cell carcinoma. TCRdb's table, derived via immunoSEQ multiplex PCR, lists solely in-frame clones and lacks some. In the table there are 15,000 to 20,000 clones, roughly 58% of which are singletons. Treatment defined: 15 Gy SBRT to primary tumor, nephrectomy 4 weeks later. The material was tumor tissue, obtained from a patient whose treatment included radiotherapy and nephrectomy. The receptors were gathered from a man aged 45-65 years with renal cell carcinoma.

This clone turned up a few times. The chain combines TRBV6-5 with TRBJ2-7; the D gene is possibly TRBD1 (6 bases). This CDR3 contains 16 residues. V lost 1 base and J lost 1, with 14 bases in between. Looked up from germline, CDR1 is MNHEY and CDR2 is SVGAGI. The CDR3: CASSYFAGASSYEQYF. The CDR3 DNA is TGTGCCAGCAGTTACTTTGCAGGGGCCTCTTCCTACGAGCAGTACTTC.

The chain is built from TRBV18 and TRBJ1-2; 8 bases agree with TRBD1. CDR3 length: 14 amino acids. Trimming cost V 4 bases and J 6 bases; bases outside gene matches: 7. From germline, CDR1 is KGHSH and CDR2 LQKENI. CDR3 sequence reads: CASSLGTGHDGYTF. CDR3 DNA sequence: TGTGCCAGCTCACTGGGGACAGGTCATGATGGCTACACCTTC.

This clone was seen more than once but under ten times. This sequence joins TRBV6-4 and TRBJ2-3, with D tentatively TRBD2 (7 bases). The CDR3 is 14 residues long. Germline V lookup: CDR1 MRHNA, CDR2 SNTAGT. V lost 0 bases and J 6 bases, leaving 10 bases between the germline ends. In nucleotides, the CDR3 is TGTGCCAGCAGTGACTCTGGGGGGGCGGATACGCAGTATTTT. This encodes CASSDSGGADTQYF.

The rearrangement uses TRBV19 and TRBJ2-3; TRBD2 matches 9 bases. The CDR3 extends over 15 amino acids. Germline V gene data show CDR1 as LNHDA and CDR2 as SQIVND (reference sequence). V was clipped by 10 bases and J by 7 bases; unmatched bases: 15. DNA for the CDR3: TGTGCCACCGCCGAATCTACTAGCGGGTTAAATACGCAGTATTTT. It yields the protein CATAESTSGLNTQYF.

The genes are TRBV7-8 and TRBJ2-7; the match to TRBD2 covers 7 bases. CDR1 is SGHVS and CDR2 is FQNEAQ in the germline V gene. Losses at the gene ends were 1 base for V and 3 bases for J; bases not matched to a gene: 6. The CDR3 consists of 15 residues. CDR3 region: CASSLVATSYYEQYF. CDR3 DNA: TGTGCCAGCAGCTTAGTTGCGACTAGCTACTACGAGCAGTACTTC.

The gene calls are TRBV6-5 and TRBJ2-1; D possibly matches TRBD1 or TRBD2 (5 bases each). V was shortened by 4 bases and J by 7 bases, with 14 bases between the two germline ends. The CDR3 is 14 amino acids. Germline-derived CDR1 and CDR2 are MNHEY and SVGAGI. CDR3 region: CASSFPGTNNEQFF. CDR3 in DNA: TGTGCCAGCAGTTTCCCCGGGACCAATAATGAGCAGTTCTTC.

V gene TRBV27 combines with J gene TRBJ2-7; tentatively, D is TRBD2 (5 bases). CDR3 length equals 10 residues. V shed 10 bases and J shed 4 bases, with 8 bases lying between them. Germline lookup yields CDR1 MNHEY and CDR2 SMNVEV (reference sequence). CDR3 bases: TGTGCCACCGAGCGGTACGAGCAGTACTTC. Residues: CATERYEQYF.